This is a list of T cell receptor beta chains from one sample in a study of T cell changes during pregnancy in multiple sclerosis. Assay: immunoSEQ multiplex PCR; the TCRdb copy retains only in-frame clones and omits some. The data show approximately 44,000 clones, about nine tenths seen once. The sample here was CD4+ T cells from peripheral blood mononuclear cells, taken in the third trimester of pregnancy. Receptor source: a female donor with multiple sclerosis, enrolled in a pregnancy study. CDR3s include the opening cysteine and the closing phenylalanine or tryptophan. Fields, in order: V gene, D gene, J gene, clone size, CDR3 protein, CDR3 DNA. A D gene is named only where the DNA matches it firmly. Only some rows state a clone size, as once, few, many or a class for expanded clones.

>TRBV10-2|TRBD2|TRBJ2-1|NA
CASMGLDSDEQFF
TGCGCCAGCATGGGACTAGATTCGGATGAGCAGTTCTTC
>TRBV2|TRBD2|TRBJ2-7|NA
CASSTSGRAGQYF
TGTGCCAGTAGTACTAGCGGGAGGGCCGGGCAGTACTTC
>TRBV7-2|NA|TRBJ2-5|few
CASSAGPYETQYF
TGTGCCAGCAGCGCGGGGCCCTACGAGACCCAGTACTTC
>TRBV5-1|TRBD1|TRBJ1-2|once
CASSLGDSEYGYTF
TGCGCCAGCAGCTTGGGGGACAGTGAGTATGGCTACACCTTC
>TRBV4-3|TRBD2|TRBJ2-1|once
CASSQEVAGGHEQFF
TGCGCCAGCAGCCAGGAGGTAGCGGGAGGCCATGAGCAGTTCTTC
>TRBV7-2|TRBD2|TRBJ2-1|NA
CASSLQLAGLNNEQFF
TGTGCCAGCAGCCTACAACTAGCGGGATTGAACAATGAGCAGTTCTTC
>TRBV4-3|NA|TRBJ2-2|NA
CASSQITRAPGELFF
TGCGCCAGCAGCCAAATCACTCGAGCGCCCGGGGAGCTGTTTTTT
>TRBV4-3|TRBD2|TRBJ2-3|once
CASSPNTPAGGASSTDTQYF
TGCGCCAGCAGCCCTAACACGCCAGCGGGAGGCGCAAGTAGCACAGATACGCAGTATTTT
>TRBV19|NA|TRBJ2-1|NA
CASSGGLSSYNEQFF
TGTGCCAGTAGCGGGGGGCTTAGCTCCTACAATGAGCAGTTCTTC
>TRBV5-6|NA|TRBJ1-5|few
CASSLGQILNQPQHF
TGTGCCAGCAGCCTGGGTCAGATATTAAATCAGCCCCAGCATTTT
>TRBV6-5|TRBD2|TRBJ2-7|NA
CASSYGGDPYEQYF
TGTGCCAGCAGTTACGGGGGGGACCCCTACGAGCAGTACTTC